This TCR beta chain was profiled in a study of prognosis after radiotherapy for stage I lung cancer. Turning to the study itself: Patients with newly diagnosed primary stage I lung tumors numbered around 15, with a few others having oligometastatic NSCLC after surgical resection of the primary tumor. In roughly twelve patients the tumors were adenocarcinoma, and in several they were squamous cell carcinoma.

The CDR3 has 17 amino acids. The germline gives CDR1 MNHNS, CDR2 SASEGT. The V gene lost 6 bases and the J gene lost 7 bases, with 25 bases spanning the gap. As regards this clonotype: The antigen remains undetermined.

From genomic DNA, TCR beta CDR3 was amplified by two-round multiplex PCR. First-round PCR amplification was performed with primers specific to each TRBV and TRBJ gene. TCRdb reprocessed the multiplex PCR reads via MiXCR and lists one record per CDR3 protein. The data show more than 25,000 distinct CDR3 sequences, about 30% seen once. Broader study findings: It was not determined whether the expanded TCR clones were tumor-specific.

A draw of roughly 6 milliliters of peripheral blood took place at each of two time points. This clonotype originated in a donor aged 50 or older with non-small cell lung cancer. The starting material was PBMCs, obtained before or after stereotactic body radiation therapy (not recorded which). V is TRBV6-1 and J is TRBJ1-5; D is perhaps TRBD1 (6 bases). CDR3 DNA sequence: TGTGCCAGCAGCCCCCTGAAGGGGGTTGTTCCAGGGCAGCCCCAGCATTTT. It specifies CASSPLKGVVPGQPQHF.